This paragraph covers one TCR beta chain sequence. Sequencing was performed with immunoSEQ multiplex PCR; in TCRdb, only in-frame clones are kept and a portion is missing. The data contain 12,000 to 15,000 clones, roughly 69% of them singletons. The source of the sample is a study of sequential checkpoint blockade in melanoma. Overall study: First-line arms were nivolumab then ipilimumab, or the reverse, randomized 1:1. After both sequences, patients received maintenance nivolumab.

This CDR3 region has 12 residues. V lost 3 bases and J lost 7, with 9 bases in between. Germline V CDR1 and CDR2: SEHNR, FQNEAQ (reference sequence). Stated treatment: randomized to nivolumab then ipilimumab (arm A) or the reverse (arm B). None of the patients previously received DNA-damaging chemotherapy. Live CD3+CD8+ CD19− CD56− cells were sorted from PBMCs. The input for sequencing was CD8+ T cells sorted from blood (inferred from file names), taken from a patient given nivolumab and ipilimumab in sequence. This TCR was recovered from a human donor with melanoma. The chain recombines TRBV7-9 with TRBJ1-1; D possibly corresponds to TRBD1 (6 bases). Written as DNA, the CDR3 is TGTGCCAGCAGCTTGGACAGCCTTGAAGCTTTCTTT. It codes for CASSLDSLEAFF.